This is a list of T cell receptor beta chains from one sample in a study of CD8 T cells in ankylosing spondylitis. MiXCR, run by TCRdb on the 5' RACE reads, gives a single entry per CDR3 protein. This repertoire shows a few hundred thousand distinct CDR3 sequences, roughly a tenth found once; its top ten account for about 20%. Specimen: blood, either unsorted or a sorted T cell fraction (not recorded which). These receptors were collected from a male donor with ankylosing spondylitis or in good health (not recorded which). The CDR3 runs from the conserved cysteine through the conserved F or W. A D gene is named only where the DNA matches it firmly. Size is stated for part of the rows, as once, few or many counts, or as a class when the clone is expanded.

j_call d_call clone_size v_call cdr3_aa cdr3_nt
TRBJ1-5 - many TRBV12-3/TRBV12-4 CASSRDMSNQPQHF TGTGCCAGCAGCCGGGACATGAGCAATCAGCCCCAGCATTTT
TRBJ2-5 - many TRBV7-2 CASSLITGQRETQYF TGTGCCAGCAGCTTAATAACAGGGCAACGAGAGACCCAGTACTTC
TRBJ1-1 - many TRBV20-1 CSARDPAGAPEAFF TGCAGTGCTAGAGATCCCGCGGGGGCCCCTGAAGCTTTCTTT
TRBJ2-3 - many TRBV7-8 CASSPSLHTDTQYF TGTGCCAGCAGCCCATCACTCCACACAGATACGCAGTATTTT
TRBJ2-1 TRBD1 many TRBV6-5 CASSTHRDRGRNEQFF TGTGCCAGCAGTACTCACCGGGACAGGGGGCGAAATGAGCAGTTCTTC
TRBJ2-5 - few TRBV5-1 CASSIDTEETQYF TGCGCCAGCAGCATCGACACCGAAGAGACCCAGTACTTC
TRBJ2-2 TRBD2 many TRBV20-1 CSAKTSENTGELFF TGCAGTGCCAAGACTAGCGAGAACACCGGGGAGCTGTTTTTT
TRBJ2-1 TRBD2 many TRBV11-2 CASSLNGRGGQLDEQFF TGTGCCAGCAGCTTAAATGGCCGGGGGGGGCAGTTGGATGAGCAGTTCTTC
TRBJ2-1 - few TRBV20-1 CSARTPGGVRNEQFF TGCAGTGCTAGAACCCCTGGAGGTGTTCGGAATGAGCAGTTCTTC
TRBJ2-5 TRBD2 many TRBV5-1 CASSLDGGSTKETQYF TGCGCCAGCAGCTTGGACGGGGGGTCCACGAAAGAGACCCAGTACTTC
TRBJ1-1 TRBD1 - TRBV18 CASSPTGAAEAFF TGTGCCAGCTCACCTACAGGGGCGGCTGAAGCTTTCTTT
TRBJ1-6 TRBD1 many TRBV12-3/TRBV12-4 CASSYDRGNSPLHF TGTGCCAGCAGTTATGACAGGGGTAATTCACCCCTCCACTTT
TRBJ1-2 - few TRBV28 CASSGTGGKGYGYTF TGTGCCAGCAGCGGCACAGGCGGGAAAGGGTATGGCTACACCTTC
TRBJ1-1 - few TRBV7-3 CASSLESGWGNTEAFF TGTGCCAGCAGCTTAGAATCGGGGTGGGGGAACACTGAAGCTTTCTTT
TRBJ1-5 TRBD1 many TRBV28 CASSPSDRLKPQHF TGTGCCAGCAGTCCCTCGGACAGGTTGAAGCCCCAGCATTTT
TRBJ2-7 TRBD1 many TRBV7-9 CASSDRQGDEQYF TGTGCCAGCAGCGACAGACAGGGTGACGAGCAGTACTTC
TRBJ2-3 TRBD2 - TRBV12-3/TRBV12-4 CASNSAGGPADTQYF TGTGCCAGCAACTCTGCGGGGGGGCCAGCAGATACGCAGTATTTT
TRBJ1-1 TRBD1 many TRBV5-1 CASSSDRGKGYTEAFF TGCGCCAGCAGCTCCGACAGGGGTAAAGGTTACACTGAAGCTTTCTTT
TRBJ1-2 - - TRBV28 CATDKQGTGGYTF TGTGCCACCGACAAACAGGGTACAGGTGGCTACACCTTC
TRBJ1-1 - many TRBV9 CASSVRTQNTEAFF TGTGCCAGCAGCGTGAGGACCCAGAACACTGAAGCTTTCTTT
TRBJ2-5 - many TRBV12-3/TRBV12-4 CASSFQGSETQYF TGTGCCAGCAGTTTTCAGGGTTCAGAGACCCAGTACTTC
TRBJ1-3 - once TRBV12-3/TRBV12-4 CASSLSDSGNTIYF TGTGCCAGCAGTTTGTCGGACTCTGGAAACACCATATATTTT
TRBJ2-5 - - TRBV20-1 CSAKETQYF TGCAGTGCAAAAGAGACCCAGTACTTC
TRBJ1-2 TRBD1 many TRBV12-3/TRBV12-4 CASSFGDSRGYTF TGTGCCAGCAGTTTCGGGGACAGCCGTGGCTACACCTTC
TRBJ1-1 TRBD1 many TRBV2 CASSDRDRKMNTEAFF TGTGCCAGCAGTGACCGGGACAGAAAAATGAACACTGAAGCTTTCTTT
TRBJ1-1 TRBD1 many TRBV11-2 CASSLLYPGGKGTEAFF TGTGCCAGCAGCTTACTCTACCCAGGGGGAAAGGGCACTGAAGCTTTCTTT